The present T cell receptor beta chain was sequenced within a study of T cells expressing NK-cell markers. Overall study: One of the eight sequenced donors was seronegative, whereas the other seven were HCMV-seropositive. Points from the study as a whole: HCMV specificity was not established for the expanded NKG2C+ T cell clones. Among CD8+ T cells from several donors, dominant NKG2C+ clonotypes accounted for roughly 1.0-7.0%.

About this clonotype: Antigen: not known.

CDR1 is LNHNV and CDR2 is YYDKDF in the germline V gene (reference sequence). This CDR3 has 15 amino acids. Synthesis of TCR beta cDNA relied on 5'RACE template switching carrying UMIs. TCRdb reprocessed the 5' RACE reads and keeps a single row for each CDR3 protein, giving no DNA. The sample includes almost 450,000 distinct CDR3 sequences. This TCR was sampled from a woman aged 18 to 75 in good health. The J gene is TRBJ2-2, the V gene TRBV15; the TCRdb call, TRBD1, lacks DNA for checking. Specimen: blood T cells: a sorted CD56 or NKG2C T cell subset, CD4+ or CD8+ T cells, or bulk PBMC T cells (not recorded which). This CDR3 is CATTTGTDNTGELFF.